This T cell receptor beta chain originates from a study of T and B cells in COVID-19 patients. The overall study: Most recovered patients had mild to moderate COVID-19 treated as outpatients. Active-infection patients were older, median around 62 years, than recovered patients, median about 37 years. Of around 20 active-infection patients, 15 to 18 carried comorbidities linked to unfavorable COVID-19 outcome. Study findings and constraints: Sorted SARS-CoV-2-responsive or tetramer+ T cells and CD4+, regulatory and CD8+ subsets were not yet sequenced.

TRB rearrangements were amplified by multiplex PCR with BIOMED2 TRB-A/B primers. TCRdb recomputed calls from the multiplex PCR reads with MiXCR, one row per CDR3 protein. Of around 15,000 distinct CDR3 sequences detected, under 30% appear once; the ten largest clones hold under 7.5%. Each TRB amplification used roughly 240-550 ng of genomic DNA from blood. In this sample, this clonotype turned up a few times. What it binds is not known. Germline assignment: CDR1 KGHSH and CDR2 LQKENI. The V gene lost 3 bases and the J gene lost 5 bases, with 16 bases spanning the gap. The CDR3 runs to 15 residues. The genes are TRBV18 and TRBJ1-2; D is unclear. This receptor was taken from a human donor who had recovered from COVID-19. Sequencing was carried out using blood. CDR3 nucleotide sequence: TGTGCCAGCTCACCCCTACCCAGATCAAAGTATGGCTACACCTTC. As protein: CASSPLPRSKYGYTF. Together with reference TRBV18 and TRBJ1-2, the CDR3 gives the full variable domain: NAGVMQNPRHLVRRRGQEARLRCSPMKGHSHVYWYRQLPEEGLKFMVYLQKENIIDESGMPKERFSAEFPKEGPSILRIQQVVRGDSAAYFCASSPLPRSKYGYTFGSGTRLTVV.